Following are 30 T cell receptor beta chains from one sample sequenced in a study of PD-1 blockade in classical Hodgkin lymphoma. Every single patient, without exception, relapsed after autologous stem cell transplantation, and brentuximab vedotin exposure varied. Sequencing used immunoSEQ multiplex PCR; TCRdb keeps in-frame clones, though not all of them. This sample carries over 25,000 clones, just under 80% of them seen once, and the ten largest clones take 35% to 45%. Sequences were derived from peripheral blood mononuclear cells (PBMCs), sampled before the second cycle of nivolumab. The receptors come from a human donor with classical Hodgkin lymphoma.

This sequence joins TRBV19 and TRBJ1-5; 10 nucleotides match TRBD1. This CDR3 comprises 13 residues. Germline loops: CDR1 LNHDA, CDR2 SQIVND (reference sequence). V was clipped by 5 bases and J by 6 bases; unmatched bases: 1. CDR3 protein: CASSGQGGQPQHF. In DNA, the CDR3 is TGTGCCAGTAGTGGACAGGGGGGTCAGCCCCAGCATTTT.

The gene calls are TRBV4-3 and TRBJ2-5, with TRBD2 as a possible D gene (5 bases). The closer fit of TRBJ2-7 to the DNA end suggests the J call may be wrong. The germline gives CDR1 LGHNA, CDR2 YSLEER. This CDR3 spans 14 amino acids. CDR3 sequence (DNA): TGCGCCAGCAGCCATTCAATTATAGGGAGCGAGCAGTACTTC. It translates to CASSHSIIGSEQYF.

Only one count was recorded for this clone. The genes are TRBV7-9 and TRBJ1-2; the match to TRBD1 covers 7 bases. The CDR3 consists of 15 residues. The germline gives CDR1 SEHNR, CDR2 FQNEAQ (reference sequence). J gave up 5 bases and V 1 base, and 7 bases lay outside the gene matches. Here the CDR3 DNA reads TGTGCCAGCAGCTTAGGTAGCCGGGACAGTTATGGCTACACCTTC. Its protein product is CASSLGSRDSYGYTF.

For this clone: The same CDR3 also results from other DNA sequences found in this sample. The chain links TRBV7-2 to TRBJ1-5; possibly TRBD1 for D (6 bases). V lost 4 bases to trimming and J lost 5 bases, with 9 bases between them. CDR1 SGHTA and CDR2 FQGNSA come from the germline V gene. The CDR3 sequence is 13 residues long. The CDR3 nucleotides are TGTGCCAGCAGCTCGGACAGATATCAGCCCCAGCATTTT. Translated: CASSSDRYQPQHF. Based on the CDR3 plus reference TRBV7-2 and TRBJ1-5, the full variable domain is GAGVSQSPSNKVTEKGKDVELRCDPISGHTALYWYRQSLGQGLEFLIYFQGNSAPDKSGLPSDRFSAERTGGSVSTLTIQRTQQEDSAVYLCASSSDRYQPQHFGDGTRLSIL.

The rearrangement uses TRBV28 and TRBJ1-2, with D hard to call. Germline loops: CDR1 MDHEN, CDR2 SYDVKM. V was trimmed by 7 bases and J by 5 bases, leaving 5 bases between them. CDR3 length: 10 amino acids. This chain's CDR3 is CASMGYGYTF. Written as DNA, the CDR3 is TGTGCCAGCATGGGGTATGGCTACACCTTC.

In its sample, this clone was seen once. The rearrangement links TRBV5-1 to TRBJ1-2, with D hard to call. Per germline, CDR1 SGHRS and CDR2 YFSETQ. V lost 1 base and J 7 bases, leaving 14 bases between the germline ends. The CDR3 is 14 residues long. The CDR3 sequence: CASSLFLSDRGYTF. CDR3 DNA: TGCGCCAGCAGCTTGTTTCTCAGCGATCGTGGCTACACCTTC.

This clone came up once. The chain combines TRBV30 with TRBJ2-7; 8 nucleotides align to TRBD2. J gave up 5 bases and V 4 bases, and 10 bases lay outside the gene matches. CDR3 length: 14 residues. Germline lookup yields CDR1 GTSNPN and CDR2 SVGIG (reference sequence). CDR3 sequence reads: CAWIPAGALDEQYF. The DNA of the CDR3 is TGTGCCTGGATCCCAGCGGGGGCCCTGGACGAGCAGTACTTC.

This rearrangement joins TRBV6-5 to TRBJ1-2; D is perhaps TRBD1 (5 bases). Between the trimmed V and J ends, which lost 3 bases and 1 base, there was a span of 15 bases. The CDR3 runs 16 residues. Germline-derived CDR1 and CDR2 are MNHEY and SVGAGI. CDR3 bases: TGTGCCAGCAGTTATCTGGGGGGTGGTTTTAACTATGGCTACACCTTC. Translated, it gives CASSYLGGGFNYGYTF.

The chain joins TRBV9 to TRBJ1-6; D not resolved. Germline V gene lookup returns CDR1 SGDLS and CDR2 YYNGEE. V was pared by 4 bases and J by 7 bases, with 9 bases between. The CDR3 contains 13 residues. Here the CDR3 DNA reads TGTGCCAGCAGCTCGCAGCCCAATTCACCCCTCCACTTT. This gives the protein CASSSQPNSPLHF.

This clone has just a few counts. The chain is built from TRBV30 and TRBJ2-1; the D gene is possibly TRBD2 (6 bases). The V end lost 2 bases, the J end lost 7 bases, and 15 bases lay between the germline ends. The CDR3 has 14 amino acids. CDR1 and CDR2 from the germline V gene are GTSNPN and SVGIG (reference sequence). CDR3 residues: CAWSTDWGDNEQFF. The CDR3 DNA reads TGTGCCTGGAGTACGGACTGGGGGGATAATGAGCAGTTCTTC.

The chain links TRBV1 to TRBJ2-7. TRBV1 is a known pseudogene. This CDR3 has 15 amino acids. CDR3 DNA: TGCACCAGCAGCCAAGATCTTCCGGACGGCTACGAGCAGTACTTC. Its translation: CTSSQDLPDGYEQYF.

The chain recombines TRBV9 with TRBJ1-1; no clear D gene. V dropped 4 bases and J dropped 1 base, with 8 bases sitting between them. Germline V gene lookup returns CDR1 SGDLS and CDR2 YYNGEE. The CDR3 sequence is 13 residues long. The CDR3: CASSIAGNTEAFF. As DNA, the CDR3 is TGTGCCAGCAGCATCGCAGGGAACACTGAAGCTTTCTTT.

The chain joins TRBV6-5 to TRBJ2-7; 7 bases match TRBD2. The CDR3 consists of 14 residues. V was pared by 6 bases and J by 7 bases, with 12 bases of the junction left unmatched. The germline CDR1 and CDR2 sequences are MNHEY and SVGAGI. This CDR3 is CASSRQRGELEQYF. In DNA form, the CDR3 reads TGTGCCAGCAGCCGGCAGCGGGGAGAGTTAGAGCAGTACTTC.

Written as DNA, the CDR3 is TGTGCCAGCAGCGTACTAGGAAACACCATATATTTT. Encoded protein: CASSVLGNTIYF. This chain links TRBV9 with TRBJ1-3, with D uncertain. The germline gives CDR1 SGDLS, CDR2 YYNGEE. Between the trimmed V and J ends, which lost 1 base and 4 bases, there was a span of 3 bases. The CDR3 spans 12 residues. Variable domain in full (rest from reference TRBV9 and TRBJ1-3): DSGVTQTPKHLITATGQRVTLRCSPRSGDLSVYWYQQSLDQGLQFLIQYYNGEERAKGNILERFSAQQFPDLHSELNLSSLELGDSALYFCASSVLGNTIYFGEGSWLTVV.

Relative to its sample, this clone is large. The CDR3 protein is CATLGPASGGAGELFF. The DNA of the CDR3 is TGTGCCACCCTCGGACCGGCTAGCGGGGGGGCCGGGGAGCTGTTTTTT. This sequence joins TRBV27 and TRBJ2-2; 12 nucleotides match TRBD2. Per germline, CDR1 MNHEY and CDR2 SMNVEV (reference sequence). The ends lost 10 bases at V and 6 bases at J; junction bases unmatched: 12. This CDR3 comprises 16 residues.

The rearrangement uses TRBV6-5 and TRBJ1-5; D is unclear. This CDR3 contains 15 residues. CDR1 is MNHEY and CDR2 is SVGAGI in the germline V gene. V dropped 2 bases and J dropped 3 bases, with 11 bases sitting between them. The CDR3 protein is CASSYGAGDNQPQHF. DNA for the CDR3: TGTGCCAGCAGTTACGGTGCAGGAGACAATCAGCCCCAGCATTTT.

The CDR3 DNA reads TGTGCCAGTACCGACCCCCGGACAGGGTACACCGGGGAGCTGTTTTTT. Residues: CASTDPRTGYTGELFF. The chain uses TRBV19 and TRBJ2-2; TRBD1 agrees at 8 bases. CDR1 is LNHDA, CDR2 SQIVND, per germline (reference sequence). The junction had 10 bases not matched to a gene; V was cut back by 7 bases and J by 3 bases. The CDR3 runs 16 residues.

This clone has a handful of counts. The chain links TRBV15 to TRBJ2-7, with 8 bases matching TRBD1. Trimming at V came to 3 bases and at J to 5 bases, leaving 9 bases not matched to a gene. Germline V gene lookup returns CDR1 LNHNV and CDR2 YYDKDF (reference sequence). This CDR3 contains 15 residues. The CDR3 nucleotides are TGTGCCACCAGCAGGGACAGGGCTTTCTACGACGAGCAGTACTTC. Translating gives CATSRDRAFYDEQYF.

The chain links TRBV4-2 to TRBJ1-4, with D possibly matching TRBD1 (6 bases). Germline V gene lookup returns CDR1 LGHNA and CDR2 YNFKEQ. This CDR3 contains 15 residues. V lost 5 bases and J 1 base, leaving 11 bases between the germline ends. CDR3 amino acids: CASSVQGETNEKLFF. The CDR3 DNA is TGTGCCAGCAGCGTACAGGGTGAAACTAATGAAAAACTGTTTTTT.

The gene calls are TRBV7-9 and TRBJ1-5; maybe TRBD1 (6 bases). Trimming removed 4 bases at V and 5 bases at J, with 9 bases between. Germline V lookup: CDR1 SEHNR, CDR2 FQNEAQ (reference sequence). The CDR3 runs to 13 residues. The CDR3 DNA follows: TGTGCCAGCAGCTCGGACAGAGATCAGCCCCAGCATTTT. It codes for CASSSDRDQPQHF.

The chain recombines TRBV9 with TRBJ1-4, with D unclear. This CDR3 is built from 15 residues. V lost 0 bases and J 8 bases, leaving 14 bases between the germline ends. CDR1 and CDR2 (germline): SGDLS, YYNGEE. The CDR3 nucleotides read TGTGCCAGCAGCGTAGGGAGCTCAGGCAAAGAAAAACTGTTTTTT. It specifies CASSVGSSGKEKLFF.

The chain links TRBV7-9 to TRBJ2-2; D gene unclear. The germline gives CDR1 SEHNR, CDR2 FQNEAQ (reference sequence). Trimming shortened V by 5 bases and J by 0 bases, and 16 bases separated the two germline ends. This CDR3 has 17 residues. CDR3 nucleotides: TGTGCCAGCAGCCGGAGCCAGACTGACGCGAACACCGGGGAGCTGTTTTTT. Its protein product is CASSRSQTDANTGELFF. The whole variable domain, filled in from reference TRBV7-9 and TRBJ2-2, reads DTGVSQNPRHKITKRGQNVTFRCDPISEHNRLYWYRQTLGQGPEFLTYFQNEAQLEKSRLLSDRFSAERPKGSFSTLEIQRTEQGDSAMYLCASSRSQTDANTGELFFGEGSRLTVL.

In its sample, this clone was seen once. One end of the junction varies from germline; a read error may be responsible. This chain links TRBV6-1 with TRBJ2-7; 9 bases agree with TRBD1. The CDR3 is 16 residues long. Germline V lookup: CDR1 MNHNS, CDR2 SASEGT. The CDR3 bases are TGTGCCATCAGTGAGTCAGGACAGGGGTTATCCTACGAGCAGTACTTC. Its translation: CAISESGQGLSYEQYF.

J is TRBJ1-2 and V is TRBV6-6, with no clear D. The V gene's germline CDR1 is MNHNY and CDR2 SVGAGI (reference sequence). There are 13 residues in the CDR3. V lost 4 bases and J 0 bases, leaving 6 bases between the germline ends. Written as DNA, the CDR3 is TGTGCCAGCAGTTTGGACCCTAACTATGGCTACACCTTC. Translated: CASSLDPNYGYTF.

The CDR3 DNA reads TGTGCCAGCAGTCTACCGGGACACGCCTACGAGCAGTACTTC. Translation gives CASSLPGHAYEQYF. V usage is TRBV28 and J usage is TRBJ2-7; perhaps TRBD1 as D (6 bases). There are 14 residues in the CDR3. Germline V gene sequence: CDR1 MDHEN, CDR2 SYDVKM. The V gene lost 5 bases and the J gene lost 2 bases, with 13 bases spanning the gap.

CDR3 sequence reads: CASSLTGNTEAFF. In DNA, the CDR3 is TGTGCCAGCAGCTTAACAGGGAACACTGAAGCTTTCTTT. The chain is built from TRBV7-3 and TRBJ1-1; D gene ambiguous. Germline V CDR1 and CDR2: SGHTA, FQGTGA. The CDR3 is 13 residues long. Trimming shortened V by 0 bases and J by 1 base, and 3 bases separated the two germline ends.

This sequence joins TRBV5-1 and TRBJ2-3; the D gene is possibly TRBD2 (5 bases). CDR1 and CDR2 from the germline V gene are SGHRS and YFSETQ. V lost 0 bases and J lost 2, with 7 bases in between. The CDR3 has 14 amino acids. The CDR3 coding sequence is TGCGCCAGCAGCTTGGGGACTCCCACAGATACGCAGTATTTT. Translation: CASSLGTPTDTQYF.

The CDR3 bases are TGTGCCACCAGCAGAGCTAATAGGGGGGAGAATGAAAAACTGTTTTTT. Protein sequence: CATSRANRGENEKLFF. V gene TRBV15 combines with J gene TRBJ1-4, with D tentatively TRBD1 (6 bases). The CDR3 is 16 amino acids. Germline-derived CDR1 and CDR2 are LNHNV and YYDKDF (reference sequence). Trimming took off 1 base at V and 5 bases at J, with 14 bases between the two ends.

The chain couples TRBV6-6 to TRBJ1-2; D is perhaps TRBD1 (5 bases). The V end was cut by 5 bases, the J end by 8 bases, with 18 bases between. Per germline, CDR1 MNHNY and CDR2 SVGAGI (reference sequence). This CDR3 contains 14 residues. For the CDR3, the DNA is TGTGCCAGCAGTCCCGAGGGGTGGGGTAACGGCTACACCTTC. Translating it yields CASSPEGWGNGYTF.

This clone rates as medium-sized. The rearrangement links TRBV5-6 to TRBJ2-3; a possible D gene is TRBD1 (5 bases). This CDR3 is 11 amino acids long. CDR1 is SGHDT, CDR2 YYEEEE, per germline. V was pared by 0 bases and J by 12 bases, with 8 bases between. The CDR3 DNA reads TGTGCCAGCAGCTTGGCCAGGGCCCAGTATTTT. Residues: CASSLARAQYF. The full variable domain, rest sourced from reference TRBV5-6 and TRBJ2-3, is DAGVTQSPTHLIKTRGQQVTLRCSPKSGHDTVSWYQQALGQGPQFIFQYYEEEERQRGNFPDRFSGHQFPNYSSELNVNALLLGDSALYLCASSLARAQYFGPGTRLTVL.